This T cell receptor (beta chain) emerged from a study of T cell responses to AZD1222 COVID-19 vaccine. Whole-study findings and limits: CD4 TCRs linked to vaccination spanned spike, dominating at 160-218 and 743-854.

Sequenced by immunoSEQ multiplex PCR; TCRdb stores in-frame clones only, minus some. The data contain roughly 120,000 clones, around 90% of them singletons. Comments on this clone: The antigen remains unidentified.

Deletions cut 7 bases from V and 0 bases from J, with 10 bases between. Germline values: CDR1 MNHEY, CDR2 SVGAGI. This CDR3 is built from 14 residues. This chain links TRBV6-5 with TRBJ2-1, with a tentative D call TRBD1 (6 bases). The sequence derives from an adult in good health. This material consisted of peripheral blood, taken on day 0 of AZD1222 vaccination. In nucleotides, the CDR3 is TGTGCCAGCACCTTGGACAGCTCCTACAATGAGCAGTTCTTC. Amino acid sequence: CASTLDSSYNEQFF.